Included here is one TCR beta chain sequence, with context. Patients at the Seattle site were enrolled during active infection and followed longitudinally. Germline V CDR1 and CDR2: LNHDA, SQIVND (reference sequence). V dropped 5 bases and J dropped 2 bases, with 8 bases sitting between them. The CDR3 extends over 13 amino acids. Source study methods: Reference gene primer amplification yielded estimated nucleated cell counts. Sequenced by immunoSEQ multiplex PCR; TCRdb stores in-frame clones only, minus some. The D gene and trimming were derived from the DNA, and the V and J assignments and clone size from that table. This sample has a few hundred thousand clones; about 82% occur once, and the top ten carry approximately 2.4%. These data belong to a study of blood T cell repertoires in COVID-19. Study summary: The samples span acute and convalescent COVID-19 from the United States, Italy and Spain.

The sequenced sample was peripheral blood. The clonotype originates from a woman in her 70s with COVID-19, enrolled during active disease. The chain uses TRBV19 and TRBJ2-3; D is undetermined. CDR3 in amino acids: CASSPVNTDTQYF. As DNA, the CDR3 is TGTGCCAGTAGTCCGGTCAACACAGATACGCAGTATTTT.